One and the same sample provided the 17 T cell receptor beta chains below, sequenced in a study of CD8+ T cells in alopecia areata. Following extraction, RNA underwent reverse transcription to cDNA, which served as the sequencing template. Assay: immunoSEQ multiplex PCR; the TCRdb copy retains only in-frame clones and omits some. The sample lists fewer than 250,000 clones; roughly 44% were seen once. As to treatment: oral pan-JAK inhibitor, 5-10 mg twice daily. Source: CD4+ T cells sorted from blood, taken at approximately week 37, from a patient treated with tofacitinib. The receptor source for this set is a human donor with alopecia areata.

This clone was detected only a few times. Here the CDR3 DNA reads TGTGCCAGCAGCCATAGCGGGAGGGCCACAGATACGCAGTATTTT. Translation gives CASSHSGRATDTQYF. The rearrangement joins TRBV11-2 to TRBJ2-3, with 11 bases aligning to TRBD2. The trim removed 5 bases at V and 2 bases at J, leaving 3 bases unmatched. CDR3 length: 15 amino acids. Germline assignment: CDR1 SGHAT and CDR2 FQNNGV.

V gene TRBV30 combines with J gene TRBJ2-7, with no clear D. Germline-derived CDR1 and CDR2 are GTSNPN and SVGIG (reference sequence). The CDR3 length is 15 residues. The germline V and J ends were trimmed by 6 bases and 7 bases, with 25 bases remaining between them. CDR3 amino acids: CACTGSNDPPGEQYF. CDR3 nucleotide sequence: TGTGCCTGCACGGGCAGTAACGATCCACCTGGGGAGCAGTACTTC.

CDR3 sequence reads: CASSRGPGADTQYF. The CDR3 DNA reads as TGTGCCAGCAGCCGAGGCCCCGGGGCAGATACGCAGTATTTT. This chain connects TRBV6-5 to TRBJ2-3; a weak D match, TRBD2 (5 bases). Trimming shortened V by 6 bases and J by 4 bases, and 14 bases separated the two germline ends. Germline CDR1 reads MNHEY; CDR2 reads SVGAGI. The CDR3 totals 14 residues.

The rearrangement links TRBV2 to TRBJ2-1; D is unclear. The V gene lost 5 bases and the J gene lost 0 bases, with 5 bases spanning the gap. CDR1 and CDR2 from the germline V gene are SNHLY and FYNNEI. The CDR3 length is 13 residues. The CDR3 DNA reads as TGTGCCAGCAGTCCTAGCTCCTACAATGAGCAGTTCTTC. Translated: CASSPSSYNEQFF.

V usage is TRBV14 and J usage is TRBJ2-7; 7 bases fit TRBD2. This CDR3 is built from 14 residues. From germline, CDR1 is SGHDN and CDR2 FVKESK. With 4 bases clipped from V and 4 bases from J, the junction kept 7 bases outside the gene matches. The CDR3 protein is CASSLGLVRYEQYF. CDR3 DNA: TGTGCCAGCAGCCTTGGACTAGTTCGATACGAGCAGTACTTC.

This chain links TRBV18 with TRBJ2-5; D possibly corresponds to TRBD2 (6 bases). Per the germline V gene, CDR1 is KGHSH and CDR2 is LQKENI. This CDR3 is built from 14 residues. V was shortened by 2 bases and J by 5 bases, with 12 bases between the two germline ends. The DNA for the CDR3 is TGTGCCAGCTCACCAACGGGGGTCTGGGAGACCCAGTACTTC. It is translated as CASSPTGVWETQYF.

The chain recombines TRBV15 with TRBJ2-2; 7 bases line up with TRBD2. The germline V gene encodes CDR1 LNHNV and CDR2 YYDKDF (reference sequence). Trimming removed 5 bases from V and 3 bases from J; junction bases left unmatched: 6. This CDR3 region has 15 residues. Written as DNA, the CDR3 is TGTGCCACCAGCCCCCGGCTAGCGGACACCGGGGAGCTGTTTTTT. Its translation: CATSPRLADTGELFF.

The rearrangement joins TRBV6-5 to TRBJ1-5; no reliable D call. Trimming cost V 1 base and J 6 bases, with 16 bases left between them. This CDR3 region has 16 residues. Germline-derived CDR1 and CDR2 are MNHEY and SVGAGI. The CDR3 loop reads CASSYYPLYMGQPQHF. The CDR3 nucleotides read TGTGCCAGCAGTTACTACCCCCTTTATATGGGTCAGCCCCAGCATTTT.

The sample holds a few counts of this clone. The chain joins TRBV6-5 to TRBJ1-3, with D maybe TRBD1 (5 bases). Deletions cut 8 bases from V and 4 bases from J, with 12 bases between. The CDR3 sequence is 13 residues long. The germline V gene has CDR1 MNHEY and CDR2 SVGAGI. The CDR3 protein is CASFSGPGNTIYF. The CDR3 DNA sequence: TGTGCCAGCTTTTCGGGGCCCGGAAACACCATATATTTT.

About this clone itself: Other DNA sequences in this sample translate to the same CDR3. The chain joins TRBV29-1 to TRBJ2-3; D unclear. Germline V lookup: CDR1 SQVTM, CDR2 ANQGSEA. The length of the CDR3 is 10 residues. Trimming stripped 3 bases from V and 5 bases from J, with 3 bases between. The CDR3 region is CSVDVDTQYF. Here the CDR3 DNA reads TGCAGCGTTGATGTAGATACGCAGTATTTT.

This rearrangement joins TRBV29-1 to TRBJ2-7; the D call may be TRBD1 or TRBD2 (5 bases each). Germline V gene lookup returns CDR1 SQVTM and CDR2 ANQGSEA. V lost 5 bases and J 6 bases, leaving 14 bases between the germline ends. This CDR3 has 12 residues. The CDR3 protein is CSVSFPGAEQYF. The CDR3 nucleotides read TGCAGCGTTTCCTTCCCCGGGGCCGAGCAGTACTTC.

This clone was observed a handful of times. V usage is TRBV29-1 and J usage is TRBJ1-1; the D gene is possibly TRBD1 (6 bases). Per the germline V gene, CDR1 is SQVTM and CDR2 is ANQGSEA. The CDR3 is 14 residues long. The germline V and J ends were trimmed by 4 bases and 1 base, with 13 bases remaining between them. The chain's CDR3 is CSVVRARGNTEAFF. In DNA form, the CDR3 reads TGCAGCGTTGTAAGGGCCAGGGGGAACACTGAAGCTTTCTTT.

This clone was observed a handful of times. CDR3 in amino acids: CASRKAGTDTQYF. CDR3 nucleotides: TGTGCCAGCAGGAAAGCCGGCACAGATACGCAGTATTTT. This chain uses TRBV5-6 with TRBJ2-3; D call uncertain. Deletions cut 5 bases from V and 1 base from J, with 8 bases between. This CDR3 has 13 amino acids. Germline values: CDR1 SGHDT, CDR2 YYEEEE.

V is TRBV15 and J is TRBJ2-7; TRBD2 aligns across 9 bases. V gave up 1 base and J gave up 2 bases; unmatched junction bases: 3. The CDR3 length is 15 residues. Per germline, CDR1 LNHNV and CDR2 YYDKDF (reference sequence). The CDR3 loop reads CATSRGLAAAYEQYF. The CDR3 nucleotides are TGTGCCACCAGCAGAGGACTAGCGGCCGCCTACGAGCAGTACTTC.

This clone was observed once. J is TRBJ2-3 and V is TRBV9; no definite D call. CDR3 length: 16 residues. CDR1 and CDR2 from the germline V gene are SGDLS and YYNGEE. The V and J ends lost 0 bases and 6 bases respectively, with 17 bases between them. This CDR3 reads CASSVGVDPDGDTQYF. As DNA, the CDR3 is TGTGCCAGCAGCGTAGGTGTGGACCCCGACGGGGATACGCAGTATTTT.

The gene calls are TRBV4-1 and TRBJ1-2; D may be TRBD1 (5 bases). CDR3 size: 14 residues. Trimming cost V 0 bases and J 4 bases, with 9 bases left between them. Germline assignment: CDR1 MGHRA and CDR2 YSYEKL. The CDR3 region has the DNA TGCGCCAGCAGCCAAGACGGGGACGGCTATGGCTACACCTTC. Translation: CASSQDGDGYGYTF.

This clone was observed a handful of times. The V gene is TRBV7-3, the J gene TRBJ1-1; D is perhaps TRBD1 (6 bases). The V end was cut by 4 bases, the J end by 1 base, with 13 bases between. This CDR3 region has 15 residues. CDR1 SGHTA and CDR2 FQGTGA come from the germline V gene. The CDR3 DNA follows: TGTGCCAGCAGCTCCACGACAGGAGGGAACACTGAAGCTTTCTTT. Its protein is CASSSTTGGNTEAFF.